This T cell receptor (beta chain) was identified in a study of blood T cell repertoires in COVID-19. Study summary: The study drew acute and convalescent COVID-19 samples from the United States, Italy and Spain. PBMCs, B-cell-depleted T cells, or T cells provided the cDNA or gDNA that made up the material.

A single count supports this clone. CDR3 length equals 15 residues. CDR1 and CDR2 (germline): MNHEY, SMNVEV (reference sequence). V shed 1 base and J shed 4 bases, with 13 bases lying between them. Authors' processing steps: Amplification of reference gene primers was used by the study to estimate nucleated cell counts. Sequenced by immunoSEQ multiplex PCR; TCRdb stores in-frame clones only, minus some. V and J calls and clone size are as listed in that table; D and trimming were resolved from the DNA. The data contain more than 100,000 clones, about four fifths of them singletons. J is TRBJ1-1 and V is TRBV27; D is perhaps TRBD1 (5 bases). The source is a woman older than 75 with acute or convalescent COVID-19. The sequencing sample was made of peripheral blood. The CDR3 is CASSLWGGVRTEAFF. CDR3 DNA sequence: TGTGCCAGCAGTTTATGGGGGGGGGTCCGCACTGAAGCTTTCTTT.